A selection of T cell receptor beta chains follows, all from one sample in a study of blood T cell repertoires in COVID-19. The table came from immunoSEQ multiplex PCR; TCRdb's copy has only in-frame clones and leaves some out. The sample includes about 240,000 clones, around four fifths of them seen just once. Sequenced input: peripheral blood. The source of these receptors is a woman aged 55-70 years with active or convalescent COVID-19. Each CDR3 is given with its conserved first and last residue. The D gene is left open where the match is weak.

j_gene: TRBJ2-1; d_gene: .; v_gene: TRBV7-2; CDR3aa: CASSLSRARSYNEQFF
j_gene: TRBJ2-1; d_gene: TRBD2; v_gene: TRBV7-9; CDR3aa: CASSPSGSSYNEQFF
j_gene: TRBJ2-3; d_gene: .; v_gene: TRBV29-1; CDR3aa: CSVGTVPTDTQYF
j_gene: TRBJ1-5; d_gene: .; v_gene: TRBV7-2; CDR3aa: CASSPWSEGSQPQHF
j_gene: TRBJ2-3; d_gene: TRBD2; v_gene: TRBV15; CDR3aa: CATSRDSGSGDTQYF
j_gene: TRBJ2-3; d_gene: TRBD2; v_gene: TRBV5-1; CDR3aa: CASSLELAGGQDTQYF
j_gene: TRBJ1-5; d_gene: TRBD1; v_gene: TRBV19; CDR3aa: CASSILRDSNQPQHF
j_gene: TRBJ1-2; d_gene: .; v_gene: TRBV5-1; CDR3aa: CASTRQANYGYTF
j_gene: TRBJ1-5; d_gene: .; v_gene: TRBV9; CDR3aa: CASSATFRVTRNQPQHF
j_gene: TRBJ2-1; d_gene: TRBD2; v_gene: TRBV9; CDR3aa: CASSAHVREEYNEQFF
j_gene: TRBJ2-1; d_gene: TRBD2; v_gene: TRBV5-8; CDR3aa: CASSLALTSGGNEQFF
j_gene: TRBJ2-1; d_gene: .; v_gene: TRBV2; CDR3aa: CASSFRLVNGQFF
j_gene: TRBJ2-3; d_gene: TRBD2; v_gene: TRBV11-3; CDR3aa: CASSLAGEPTDTQYF
j_gene: TRBJ1-5; d_gene: .; v_gene: TRBV6-1; CDR3aa: CASSEKTSSNQPQHF
j_gene: TRBJ2-5; d_gene: .; v_gene: TRBV28; CDR3aa: CASSLGQQETQYF
j_gene: TRBJ2-5; d_gene: TRBD2; v_gene: TRBV3-1/TRBV3-2; CDR3aa: CASSLGTSGGADQETQYF
j_gene: TRBJ1-1; d_gene: TRBD1; v_gene: TRBV9; CDR3aa: CASSYGTVGTEAFF
j_gene: TRBJ2-2; d_gene: TRBD2; v_gene: TRBV19; CDR3aa: CASSIRGSTAGGPYDGELFF
j_gene: TRBJ1-4; d_gene: .; v_gene: TRBV7-2; CDR3aa: CASSTQAPFEKLFF
j_gene: TRBJ2-1; d_gene: TRBD2; v_gene: TRBV10-1; CDR3aa: CASSEPGGDNEQFF
j_gene: TRBJ2-7; d_gene: TRBD1; v_gene: TRBV5-4; CDR3aa: CASSLLGTAYYEQYF
j_gene: TRBJ1-2; d_gene: .; v_gene: TRBV11-3; CDR3aa: CASSPGRGRDGYTF
j_gene: TRBJ1-1; d_gene: .; v_gene: TRBV2; CDR3aa: CASSVRGGENTEAFF
j_gene: TRBJ2-5; d_gene: .; v_gene: TRBV7-2; CDR3aa: CASSSDQGRETQYF
j_gene: TRBJ2-3; d_gene: TRBD2; v_gene: TRBV11-2; CDR3aa: CASSLGLAGGTDTQYF
j_gene: TRBJ2-5; d_gene: .; v_gene: TRBV2; CDR3aa: CASWAETQYF
j_gene: TRBJ2-3; d_gene: TRBD2; v_gene: TRBV4-2; CDR3aa: CASSQDIWTSGGSTDTQYF
j_gene: TRBJ1-5; d_gene: TRBD1; v_gene: TRBV4-2; CDR3aa: CASSQDIGAGGVGQPQHF
j_gene: TRBJ1-4; d_gene: .; v_gene: TRBV18; CDR3aa: CASSPMRAGAQEKLFF
j_gene: TRBJ2-1; d_gene: .; v_gene: TRBV6-5; CDR3aa: CASFPDRASYNEQFF
j_gene: TRBJ1-3; d_gene: .; v_gene: TRBV19; CDR3aa: CASSIGAAGSGNTIYF
j_gene: TRBJ2-5; d_gene: TRBD1; v_gene: TRBV6-5; CDR3aa: CASSSPTGSPQETQYF
j_gene: TRBJ1-5; d_gene: .; v_gene: TRBV28; CDR3aa: CASSPPHQPQHF
j_gene: TRBJ1-4; d_gene: .; v_gene: TRBV19; CDR3aa: CASSIGQTTNEKLFF
j_gene: TRBJ1-5; d_gene: .; v_gene: TRBV19; CDR3aa: CASSPPPTGFHQPQHF
j_gene: TRBJ2-7; d_gene: .; v_gene: TRBV4-1; CDR3aa: CASSQEKVSGSYEQYF
j_gene: TRBJ2-3; d_gene: TRBD1; v_gene: TRBV5-1; CDR3aa: CASSSDRGQDTQYF
j_gene: TRBJ2-2; d_gene: TRBD1; v_gene: TRBV28; CDR3aa: CASSLAGQDTGELFF
j_gene: TRBJ1-2; d_gene: TRBD1; v_gene: TRBV19; CDR3aa: CASMGQGRNGYTF
j_gene: TRBJ2-4; d_gene: TRBD1; v_gene: TRBV7-4; CDR3aa: CASSPRTGGRAIQYF
j_gene: TRBJ1-4; d_gene: .; v_gene: TRBV21-1; CDR3aa: CASPGVWVEKLFF
j_gene: TRBJ1-5; d_gene: TRBD1; v_gene: TRBV19; CDR3aa: CASSIRGQGNQPQHF
j_gene: TRBJ2-1; d_gene: .; v_gene: TRBV4-2; CDR3aa: CASTTPGSYNEQFF
j_gene: TRBJ1-2; d_gene: .; v_gene: TRBV5-4; CDR3aa: CASSLQGSDGYTF
j_gene: TRBJ2-3; d_gene: TRBD2; v_gene: TRBV7-2; CDR3aa: CASSPEPGLLTTDTQYF
j_gene: TRBJ2-3; d_gene: TRBD2; v_gene: TRBV5-1; CDR3aa: CASSHGTSGRASTDTQYF
j_gene: TRBJ2-5; d_gene: .; v_gene: TRBV29-1; CDR3aa: CSVGRALETQYF
j_gene: TRBJ1-3; d_gene: .; v_gene: TRBV5-1; CDR3aa: CASSLNLGGNTIYF
j_gene: TRBJ1-6; d_gene: TRBD1; v_gene: TRBV11-3; CDR3aa: CASSLGLRTGNSPLHF
j_gene: TRBJ1-1; d_gene: .; v_gene: TRBV4-1; CDR3aa: CASSQEPGRDVNTEAFF
j_gene: TRBJ2-7; d_gene: TRBD2; v_gene: TRBV6-5; CDR3aa: CASSLLAAAGEQYF
j_gene: TRBJ1-2; d_gene: TRBD1; v_gene: TRBV2; CDR3aa: CASSGDRGYGYTF